This TCR beta chain was sequenced in a study of CD8+CD57+ T cells in acquired aplastic anemia. For the study at large: An average of roughly 11 million reads for CD4+ cells was obtained from healthy donors. Points from the study as a whole: In CD8+ cells, Simpson's diversity showed no significant difference between patients and controls.

This clonotype was detected ten times or more. The antigen is undetermined. Genomic DNA templated the TCR beta VDJ and CDR3 profiling. TCRdb re-derived calls from the reads in MiXCR, one entry per CDR3 protein. The sample holds 100,000 to 120,000 distinct CDR3 sequences, roughly 51% seen once. The V gene lost 3 bases and the J gene lost 4 bases, with 10 bases spanning the gap. The CDR3 extends over 13 amino acids. From germline, CDR1 is SGDLS and CDR2 YYNGEE. The V call is TRBV9, the J call TRBJ1-2; tentative D call: TRBD1 (6 bases). The sequence came from a human donor in good health, serving as a control. Sequencing was done on a sample of sorted CD4+, CD8+, or CD8+CD57+ T cells (not recorded which) from PBMCs. Written as DNA, the CDR3 is TGTGCCAGCAGCGAACAGGGTGGCTATGGCTACACCTTC. Its translation: CASSEQGGYGYTF.